The clone carrying this T cell receptor beta chain came up many times. Its cognate antigen is unknown. The V gene lost 4 bases and the J gene lost 3 bases, with 14 bases spanning the gap. CDR1 is SGHRS, CDR2 YFSETQ, per germline. The CDR3 spans 15 residues. Quantitative 5'-RACE with molecular barcodes was used to make the TCR beta libraries. Each CDR3 protein is one row after TCRdb ran MiXCR on the 5' RACE reads. Of about 300,000 distinct CDR3 sequences listed, roughly 11% are singletons. This sample was included in a study of CD8 T cells in ankylosing spondylitis. Study-wide points: Characteristic, it appeared, of ankylosing spondylitis blood was a TCR beta motif of fewer than 10 highly homologous variants.

The receptor was isolated from a female donor with ankylosing spondylitis or in good health (not recorded which). Sequences were obtained from blood, either unsorted or a sorted T cell fraction (not recorded which). The chain combines TRBV5-1 with TRBJ2-1, with a possible D match to TRBD2 (5 bases). CDR3 nucleotide sequence: TGCGCCAGCAGCCCTCTCGGGAACAGCTACAATGAGCAGTTCTTC. Protein product: CASSPLGNSYNEQFF. The whole variable domain, filled in from reference TRBV5-1 and TRBJ2-1, reads KAGVTQTPRYLIKTRGQQVTLSCSPISGHRSVSWYQQTPGQGLQFLFEYFSETQRNKGNFPGRFSGRQFSNSRSEMNVSTLELGDSALYLCASSPLGNSYNEQFFGPGTRLTVL.